The 30 T cell receptor beta chains in this list originate from one sample, sequenced in a study of blood T cell repertoires in COVID-19. Libraries were prepared by immunoSEQ multiplex PCR; TCRdb keeps only in-frame clonotypes and omits some of them. The sample has fewer than 60,000 clones, about 77% seen once; the top ten hold around 25%. What was sequenced was peripheral blood. These receptors were collected from a human donor in a cohort sampled during active COVID-19.

CDR3 amino acids: CASALQGSYEQYF. The CDR3 nucleotides read TGTGCCAGCGCCCTCCAGGGGTCCTACGAGCAGTACTTC. The chain is built from TRBV19 and TRBJ2-7, with D perhaps matching TRBD1 (6 bases). V gave up 9 bases and J gave up 1 base, with 13 bases separating them. Germline lookup yields CDR1 LNHDA and CDR2 SQIVND (reference sequence). This CDR3 has 13 amino acids.

This clone was seen more than once but under ten times. This rearrangement joins TRBV2 to TRBJ2-3, with 8 bases matching TRBD1. CDR1 and CDR2 (germline): SNHLY, FYNNEI. The CDR3 sequence is 18 residues long. V lost 8 bases to trimming and J lost 2 bases; unmatched junction nucleotides: 18. The CDR3 is CASSSQVMGQEITDTQYF. The CDR3 nucleotides read TGTGCCAGCTCCTCCCAAGTAATGGGACAGGAAATCACAGATACGCAGTATTTT.

In this sample, this clone turned up a few times. The chain links TRBV2 to TRBJ1-1, with 9 bases matching TRBD1. In germline, CDR1 is SNHLY, CDR2 FYNNEI. V was clipped by 6 bases and J by 5 bases; unmatched bases: 10. The CDR3 length is 15 residues. The CDR3 coding sequence is TGTGCCAGCAGGAGGCGGACAGGGGTGGATACTGAAGCTTTCTTT. Protein product: CASRRRTGVDTEAFF. Together with reference TRBV2 and TRBJ1-1, the CDR3 gives the full variable domain: EPEVTQTPSHQVTQMGQEVILRCVPISNHLYFYWYRQILGQKVEFLVSFYNNEISEKSEIFDDQFSVERPDGSNFTLKIRSTKLEDSAMYFCASRRRTGVDTEAFFGQGTRLTVV.

The chain has TRBV3-1 (or the pseudogene TRBV3-2) and TRBJ2-1; D is perhaps TRBD2 (6 bases). Per germline, CDR1 LGHDT and CDR2 YNNKEL (reference sequence). CDR3 length equals 22 residues. Trimming removed 2 bases at V and 3 bases at J, with 32 bases between. Here the CDR3 DNA reads TGTGCCAGCAGCCAACTGCACGCTCGCCCGGGACTCCGGGATCCCCACTACAATGAGCAGTTCTTC. Translated, it gives CASSQLHARPGLRDPHYNEQFF.

The CDR3 protein is CATSRVAVGGETQYF. Here the CDR3 DNA reads TGTGCCACCAGCAGAGTCGCCGTTGGGGGGGAGACCCAGTACTTC. The J gene is TRBJ2-5, the V gene TRBV15; TRBD2 is a possible D gene (6 bases). This CDR3 contains 15 residues. In germline, CDR1 is LNHNV, CDR2 YYDKDF (reference sequence). V was trimmed by 1 base and J by 5 bases, leaving 14 bases between them.

The chain joins TRBV28 to TRBJ2-2, with 8 positions matching TRBD1. Germline values: CDR1 MDHEN, CDR2 SYDVKM. The junction had 10 bases not matched to a gene; V was cut back by 6 bases and J by 7 bases. The CDR3 runs 15 residues. The CDR3 is CASSTRTGNLGELFF. The CDR3 region has the DNA TGTGCCAGCAGCACTCGGACAGGGAATCTCGGGGAGCTGTTTTTT.

The rearrangement links TRBV7-9 to TRBJ2-5; 7 nucleotides match TRBD2. This CDR3 region has 14 residues. Germline-derived CDR1 and CDR2 are SEHNR and FQNEAQ (reference sequence). V dropped 5 bases and J dropped 1; count of bases not matched to a gene: 4. For the CDR3, the DNA is TGTGCCAGCAGCCCGCTAGCGGTCCAAGAGACCCAGTACTTC. This translates into CASSPLAVQETQYF. Combining the CDR3 with reference TRBV7-9 and TRBJ2-5 gives the whole variable domain DTGVSQNPRHKITKRGQNVTFRCDPISEHNRLYWYRQTLGQGPEFLTYFQNEAQLEKSRLLSDRFSAERPKGSFSTLEIQRTEQGDSAMYLCASSPLAVQETQYFGPGTRLLVL.

The chain has TRBV28 and TRBJ2-5; unclear D gene. Per the germline V gene, CDR1 is MDHEN and CDR2 is SYDVKM. This CDR3 is built from 11 residues. Between the trimmed V and J ends, which lost 8 bases and 2 bases, there was a span of 6 bases. DNA of the CDR3: TGTGCCAGCTCCCAACAAGAGACCCAGTACTTC. Encoded protein: CASSQQETQYF.

The chain carries TRBV10-3 and TRBJ2-5, with TRBD2 as a possible D gene (6 bases). The V gene's germline CDR1 is ENHRY and CDR2 SYGVKD. CDR3 length: 12 amino acids. V was shortened by 6 bases and J by 4 bases, with 9 bases between the two germline ends. CDR3 protein: CAIRGGGETQYF. CDR3 nucleotides: TGTGCCATCAGGGGAGGCGGAGAGACCCAGTACTTC.

The rearrangement links TRBV5-6 to TRBJ2-7; 7 nucleotides agree with TRBD1. CDR1 is SGHDT, CDR2 YYEEEE, per germline. Losses at the gene ends were 0 bases for V and 6 bases for J; bases not matched to a gene: 3. The CDR3 has 13 amino acids. The CDR3 DNA reads TGTGCCAGCAGCTTGGAAGGGGGCTCCGAGCAGTACTTC. Amino acid sequence: CASSLEGGSEQYF.

CDR3 amino acids: CASSLQGGDTDTQYF. Here the CDR3 DNA reads TGTGCCAGCTCACTACAGGGTGGAGATACAGATACGCAGTATTTT. This chain uses TRBV18 with TRBJ2-3; D might be TRBD1 (6 bases). Trimming removed 4 bases from V and 3 bases from J, with 14 bases in between. Germline V gene sequence: CDR1 KGHSH, CDR2 LQKENI. This CDR3 has 15 residues.

V and J are TRBV29-1 and TRBJ1-3; 7 bases line up with TRBD1. J was trimmed by 0 bases and V by 3 bases; bases with no gene match: 2. The CDR3 covers 14 residues. Germline V gene sequence: CDR1 SQVTM, CDR2 ANQGSEA. CDR3: CSVDDRASGNTIYF. CDR3 DNA: TGCAGCGTTGATGACAGGGCCTCTGGAAACACCATATATTTT. The complete variable domain, with remaining parts taken from reference TRBV29-1 and TRBJ1-3, reads SAVISQKPSRDICQRGTSLTIQCQVDSQVTMMFWYRQQPGQSLTLIATANQGSEATYESGFVIDKFPISRPNLTFSTLTVSNMSPEDSSIYLCSVDDRASGNTIYFGEGSWLTVV.

This clone was observed many times. This sequence joins TRBV5-1 and TRBJ1-1; 7 bases fit TRBD1. This CDR3 has 15 amino acids. Germline CDR1 and CDR2: SGHRS and YFSETQ. The V segment lost 2 bases and the J segment 0 bases; nucleotides outside the gene matches: 4. The CDR3 DNA follows: TGCGCCAGCAGCTTCGCAGGGGGAATGAACACTGAAGCTTTCTTT. The encoded protein is CASSFAGGMNTEAFF.

In its sample, this clone was seen a few times. The rearrangement uses TRBV15 and TRBJ2-3, with 7 nucleotides matching TRBD2. CDR1 and CDR2 (germline): LNHNV, YYDKDF (reference sequence). This CDR3 is 15 amino acids long. Losses at the gene ends were 3 bases for V and 5 bases for J; bases not matched to a gene: 8. The CDR3 DNA follows: TGTGCCACCAGCAGTTGGCTGGGGGAGGGAGATACGCAGTATTTT. Protein sequence: CATSSWLGEGDTQYF.

This chain connects TRBV6-5 to TRBJ1-5; D is unclear. Trimming cost V 6 bases and J 3 bases, with 6 bases left between them. The CDR3 has 12 amino acids. CDR1 MNHEY and CDR2 SVGAGI come from the germline V gene. CDR3 nucleotides: TGTGCCAGCAGCGGGGACAATCAGCCCCAGCATTTT. Translation: CASSGDNQPQHF.

This chain links TRBV2 with TRBJ2-1; TRBD2 agrees at 9 bases. CDR3 length: 16 amino acids. V was pared by 5 bases and J by 7 bases, with 12 bases of the junction left unmatched. Germline loops: CDR1 SNHLY, CDR2 FYNNEI. Here the CDR3 DNA reads TGTGCCAGCAGTCCTAGCGGGACTCCCCTATTAAATGAGCAGTTCTTC. As protein: CASSPSGTPLLNEQFF.

The genes are TRBV19 and TRBJ1-3, with TRBD1 matching over 8 bases. Germline trimming cut 8 bases from V and 4 bases from J; bases unmatched to any gene: 4. Germline CDR1 and CDR2: LNHDA and SQIVND (reference sequence). The CDR3 is 13 residues long. CDR3 bases: TGTGCCAGTGGGACAGGAGTAGGAAACACCATATATTTT. It encodes CASGTGVGNTIYF.

The V gene is TRBV6-2 or TRBV6-3, the J gene TRBJ2-1; 8 positions match TRBD2. The J segment lost 6 bases and the V segment lost 2 bases, leaving 6 bases of the junction unmatched. Germline values: CDR1 MNHEY, CDR2 SVGEGT. The CDR3 spans 15 residues. The CDR3 DNA reads as TGTGCCAGCAGTTACCACAGCGGGGGTGGCAATGAGCAGTTCTTC. This translates into CASSYHSGGGNEQFF.

The chain carries TRBV5-4 and TRBJ2-7, with 14 bases matching TRBD2. The CDR3 extends over 16 amino acids. The germline CDR1 and CDR2 sequences are SGHNT and YYREEE (reference sequence). Losses at the gene ends were 7 bases for V and 5 bases for J; bases not matched to a gene: 11. This CDR3 reads CASQAGLAGVRNEQYF. The CDR3 DNA is TGTGCCAGCCAAGCGGGACTAGCGGGAGTTAGGAACGAGCAGTACTTC. The whole variable domain, remainder taken from reference TRBV5-4 and TRBJ2-7, is ETGVTQSPTHLIKTRGQQVTLRCSSQSGHNTVSWYQQALGQGPQFIFQYYREEENGRGNFPPRFSGLQFPNYSSELNVNALELDDSALYLCASQAGLAGVRNEQYFGPGTRLTVT.

The rearrangement uses TRBV15 and TRBJ1-1; D perhaps matches TRBD1 (5 bases). Germline CDR1 and CDR2: LNHNV and YYDKDF (reference sequence). V was pared by 1 base and J by 1 base, with 10 bases between. The CDR3 has 15 residues. This CDR3 is CATSRGGEGNTEAFF. The CDR3, as DNA: TGTGCCACCAGCAGAGGGGGGGAAGGGAACACTGAAGCTTTCTTT.

This chain connects TRBV5-4 to TRBJ2-5; 7 bases map to TRBD1. The CDR3 extends over 14 amino acids. V trimming: 5 bases; J trimming: 3 bases; junction bases outside the gene matches: 7. Germline CDR1 and CDR2: SGHNT and YYREEE (reference sequence). CDR3 nucleotide sequence: TGTGCCAGCAGATTAGGGACAGCAAAAGAGACCCAGTACTTC. It is translated as CASRLGTAKETQYF.

The chain links TRBV3-1 (or the pseudogene TRBV3-2) to TRBJ2-3; 7 nucleotides match TRBD2. There are 15 residues in the CDR3. The germline gives CDR1 LGHDT, CDR2 YNNKEL (reference sequence). J gave up 0 bases and V 3 bases, and 3 bases lay outside the gene matches. The CDR3 loop reads CASSHSGPSTDTQYF. In DNA, the CDR3 is TGTGCCAGCAGCCATAGCGGGCCTAGCACAGATACGCAGTATTTT.

The chain uses TRBV7-9 and TRBJ2-7, with 9 bases lining up with TRBD2. Germline CDR1 and CDR2: SEHNR and FQNEAQ (reference sequence). The CDR3 extends over 16 amino acids. Trimming removed 5 bases from V and 6 bases from J; junction bases left unmatched: 14. CDR3: CASSPTPAGGGSEQYF. The CDR3 DNA reads as TGTGCCAGCAGCCCGACCCCCGCGGGGGGGGGTAGCGAGCAGTACTTC.

The CDR3 protein is CASSESRGLSYNEQFF. The CDR3 bases are TGCGCCAGCAGTGAGTCGCGAGGGCTCTCCTACAATGAGCAGTTCTTC. The chain couples TRBV10-1 to TRBJ2-1; tentative D call: TRBD2 (5 bases). Looked up from germline, CDR1 is WNHNN and CDR2 is SYGVQD (reference sequence). The length of the CDR3 is 16 residues. V was trimmed by 0 bases and J by 0 bases, leaving 9 bases between them.

The chain carries TRBV7-3 and TRBJ2-2; possibly TRBD2 for D (6 bases). Trimming took off 4 bases at V and 6 bases at J, with 9 bases between the two ends. CDR3 size: 13 residues. The germline V gene encodes CDR1 SGHTA and CDR2 FQGTGA. This CDR3 is CASSSGGSGELFF. CDR3 DNA: TGTGCCAGCAGCTCCGGGGGTTCCGGGGAGCTGTTTTTT.

This sequence joins TRBV7-9 and TRBJ2-3; 10 bases align to TRBD2. The CDR3 covers 18 residues. CDR1 is SEHNR and CDR2 is FQNEAQ in the germline V gene (reference sequence). Unmatched junction bases numbered 11, after V lost 1 base and J lost 4 bases. The CDR3: CASSLGSLAGATSDTQYF. CDR3 nucleotide sequence: TGTGCCAGCAGCTTAGGTTCCCTAGCGGGGGCCACGTCAGATACGCAGTATTTT.

The J gene is TRBJ2-1, the V gene TRBV10-2; D is uncertain. The CDR3 spans 14 residues. V lost 8 bases to trimming and J lost 7 bases, with 18 bases between them. Looked up from germline, CDR1 is WSHSY and CDR2 is SAAADI. The CDR3 DNA is TGCGCCAGCGCCGATCCAGGCAGAAGGAATGAGCAGTTCTTC. Protein: CASADPGRRNEQFF.

The chain recombines TRBV20-1 with TRBJ1-2, with 8 nucleotides matching TRBD1. The CDR3 spans 15 residues. Germline lookup yields CDR1 DFQATT and CDR2 SNEGSKA (reference sequence). The trim removed 6 bases at V and 0 bases at J, leaving 9 bases unmatched. The CDR3 sequence: CSASRDRIANYGYTF. The CDR3 region has the DNA TGCAGTGCCAGTCGGGACAGGATAGCTAACTATGGCTACACCTTC.

The chain joins TRBV28 to TRBJ2-2; maybe TRBD2 (6 bases). Germline lookup yields CDR1 MDHEN and CDR2 SYDVKM. Trimming left V 5 bases short and J 6 bases short, with 22 bases between. This CDR3 has 17 amino acids. The DNA for the CDR3 is TGTGCCAGCAGTGCGGGATTGGGGATTAGGGTGGCCGGGGAGCTGTTTTTT. It specifies CASSAGLGIRVAGELFF. The full variable domain, completed using reference TRBV28 and TRBJ2-2, is DVKVTQSSRYLVKRTGEKVFLECVQDMDHENMFWYRQDPGLGLRLIYFSYDVKMKEKGDIPEGYSVSREKKERFSLILESASTNQTSMYLCASSAGLGIRVAGELFFGEGSRLTVL.

V gene TRBV4-1 combines with J gene TRBJ1-1, with 10 bases identical to TRBD1. CDR3 size: 15 residues. The germline V gene has CDR1 MGHRA and CDR2 YSYEKL. With 4 bases clipped from V and 3 bases from J, the junction kept 5 bases outside the gene matches. This CDR3 is CASSRQGAQDTEAFF. CDR3 DNA sequence: TGCGCCAGCAGCCGACAGGGGGCACAGGACACTGAAGCTTTCTTT.